These T cell receptor beta chains were read from a single sample in a study of T cell responses to AZD1222 COVID-19 vaccine. Clones were sequenced by immunoSEQ multiplex PCR, and TCRdb holds only the in-frame ones, with some missing. Among 75,000 to 100,000 clones listed, around 89% were seen once. Here the sequenced sample was peripheral blood, taken on day 0 of AZD1222 vaccination. These receptors all stem from an adult in good health. CDR3s leave out the opening cysteine and the closing phenylalanine or tryptophan.

CDR3: ASSPPGTVYEQY
V: TRBV5-1

CDR3: ASKKLAASSYNEQF
V: TRBV7-2

CDR3: ASSPTLKSGGYT
V: TRBV6-2/TRBV6-3

CDR3: ASSYLPPWDRVTEAF
V: TRBV6-2/TRBV6-3

CDR3: ASASGGANNEQF
V: TRBV7-2

CDR3: ASSPSPYSNQPQH
V: TRBV18

CDR3: ASNNPGTTNTGELF
V: TRBV7-9

CDR3: AGAGTGDSPLH
V: TRBV28

CDR3: ASSLGGYYNEQF
V: TRBV7-7

CDR3: ASRAPPGTEAF
V: TRBV7-2

CDR3: ASRELWNTEAF
V: TRBV5-1

CDR3: ASSPSGHSYEQY
V: TRBV18

CDR3: ASSLFLAGETQY
V: TRBV5-1

CDR3: ASSRYGTAGEKLF
V: TRBV19

CDR3: ASSSSGLDQPQH
V: TRBV28

CDR3: ASTFGGLLSGANVLT
V: TRBV28

CDR3: ASSSAGGLLDEQY
V: TRBV11-3

CDR3: ASSLMVNYGYT
V: TRBV14

CDR3: ASSYRRSTDTQY
V: TRBV6-5

CDR3: ASSQGADYSYEQY
V: TRBV4-1

CDR3: ASSIGQVAYEQY
V: TRBV19

CDR3: ATTANTGELF
V: TRBV24-1

CDR3: ASSQDWARGLGYT
V: TRBV4-3

CDR3: ASSHQGQPQH
V: TRBV3-1/TRBV3-2

CDR3: ASSLGPGQGENQPQH
V: TRBV5-4

CDR3: ASTRDGYTEAF
V: TRBV6-6

CDR3: ASSGRGRSGTAKNIQY
V: TRBV21-1

CDR3: ASSTGQGYSPLH
V: TRBV7-2

CDR3: ASSLTGDTEAF
V: TRBV4-3

CDR3: ALMERQGSTDTQY
V: TRBV5-4

CDR3: ASSQDRAGGEYEQY
V: TRBV4-3

CDR3: ASSLDWVGELF
V: TRBV11-2

CDR3: ASKGTANTEAF
V: TRBV2

CDR3: ASSYSGQAEYEKLF
V: TRBV6-5

CDR3: ASSSDQETQY
V: TRBV19

CDR3: ASSPDLGGAEAF
V: TRBV5-1

CDR3: ASSPRDQGRNQPQH
V: TRBV6-2/TRBV6-3

CDR3: ASSQDWGNTEAF
V: TRBV4-2

CDR3: ASSTVVNTEAF
V: TRBV12-3/TRBV12-4

CDR3: SVAVNRGPSYEQY
V: TRBV29-1

CDR3: ASGTGGAGTGELF
V: TRBV4-3

CDR3: ASTRGGDTEAF
V: TRBV28

CDR3: ASSEVPLGQGYTEAF
V: TRBV2

CDR3: ASSRGQDVRTGNIQY
V: TRBV19

CDR3: ASSQDRVAYEQY
V: TRBV4-3

CDR3: ASSLGREAYGYT
V: TRBV5-1

CDR3: ASSAHGVELF
V: TRBV7-9

CDR3: ASSFGGNNYGYT
V: TRBV5-4

CDR3: ASRMTGGSEKLF
V: TRBV19

CDR3: ASSTGTLAKNIQY
V: TRBV28

CDR3: ASSPTGRDYGYT
V: TRBV6-5